Listed below are T cell receptor beta chains from one sample, sequenced in a study of cytomegalovirus exposure and HLA in healthy donors. Libraries were prepared by immunoSEQ multiplex PCR; TCRdb keeps only in-frame clonotypes and omits some of them. Its table records fewer than 100,000 clones. The sample taken for sequencing was PBMCs. The source is a man aged 45-60 years in good health and CMV-seronegative. CDR3s leave out the opening cysteine and the closing phenylalanine or tryptophan. D genes are given only for firm matches.

v_call: TRBV19
d_call: TRBD1
j_call: TRBJ2-1
cdr3_aa: ASSIETGGHNEQF

v_call: TRBV7-9
d_call: NA
j_call: TRBJ2-6
cdr3_aa: ASSQQNSGANVLT

v_call: TRBV5-8
d_call: TRBD1
j_call: TRBJ2-7
cdr3_aa: ASRRQGHGEQY

v_call: TRBV11-2
d_call: TRBD1
j_call: TRBJ2-7
cdr3_aa: ASSPTQRDRGSTYEQY

v_call: TRBV5-4
d_call: TRBD1
j_call: TRBJ2-2
cdr3_aa: ASSLGQGQNTGELF

v_call: TRBV29-1
d_call: TRBD1
j_call: TRBJ2-5
cdr3_aa: SVEDSDRGQETQY

v_call: TRBV18
d_call: NA
j_call: TRBJ2-3
cdr3_aa: ASSRSRDTQY

v_call: TRBV25-1
d_call: TRBD2
j_call: TRBJ2-1
cdr3_aa: ASSAEVAGGQLDNEQF

v_call: TRBV5-4
d_call: NA
j_call: TRBJ1-2
cdr3_aa: ASSFGGADGYT

v_call: TRBV19
d_call: TRBD1
j_call: TRBJ2-3
cdr3_aa: ASSGQGLSSTDTQY

v_call: TRBV28
d_call: NA
j_call: TRBJ1-2
cdr3_aa: ASSLFREIDDGYT

v_call: TRBV5-1
d_call: NA
j_call: TRBJ2-1
cdr3_aa: ASTPWPGSYEQF

v_call: TRBV29-1
d_call: NA
j_call: TRBJ1-2
cdr3_aa: SVEDGTGYT

v_call: TRBV6-5
d_call: TRBD1
j_call: TRBJ1-2
cdr3_aa: ASSYSRTGGYGYT

v_call: TRBV18
d_call: NA
j_call: TRBJ2-5
cdr3_aa: ASSPPGEETQY

v_call: TRBV5-5
d_call: NA
j_call: TRBJ1-5
cdr3_aa: ASSPDGGLYSNQPQH

v_call: TRBV19
d_call: NA
j_call: TRBJ2-2
cdr3_aa: ASSYRETGELF

v_call: TRBV5-5
d_call: TRBD1
j_call: TRBJ2-7
cdr3_aa: ASSLHIRTGTPYEQY

v_call: TRBV2
d_call: NA
j_call: TRBJ1-3
cdr3_aa: ASSIGANSGNTIY

v_call: TRBV18
d_call: TRBD1
j_call: TRBJ2-7
cdr3_aa: ASSPEDRGHEQY

v_call: TRBV7-8
d_call: TRBD1
j_call: TRBJ1-5
cdr3_aa: ASSLARTGVGQPQH

v_call: TRBV4-2
d_call: NA
j_call: TRBJ1-2
cdr3_aa: ASSQEPGNYGYT

v_call: TRBV10-3
d_call: TRBD1
j_call: TRBJ1-1
cdr3_aa: AISVTGGNTEAF

v_call: TRBV7-9
d_call: NA
j_call: TRBJ1-4
cdr3_aa: ASSRGFNEKLF

v_call: TRBV9
d_call: NA
j_call: TRBJ2-5
cdr3_aa: ASSVGLNKETQY

v_call: TRBV5-1
d_call: TRBD1
j_call: TRBJ2-7
cdr3_aa: ASSWSPGQGREQY

v_call: TRBV7-2
d_call: NA
j_call: TRBJ1-2
cdr3_aa: ASSPSEINYGYT

v_call: TRBV19
d_call: NA
j_call: TRBJ2-3
cdr3_aa: ASSYRGGGPRTDTQY

v_call: TRBV10-2
d_call: NA
j_call: TRBJ2-7
cdr3_aa: ASSEGRGTEQY

v_call: TRBV5-1
d_call: NA
j_call: TRBJ2-1
cdr3_aa: ASSLGRVGNEQF

v_call: TRBV11-1
d_call: TRBD2
j_call: TRBJ2-1
cdr3_aa: ASSFPSGYNEQF

v_call: TRBV5-1
d_call: TRBD1
j_call: TRBJ1-1
cdr3_aa: ASSRGQGNTEAF

v_call: TRBV7-2
d_call: NA
j_call: TRBJ1-6
cdr3_aa: ASSLFTGSNSPLH

v_call: TRBV6-1
d_call: NA
j_call: TRBJ1-4
cdr3_aa: ASLSNGRKKLF

v_call: TRBV9
d_call: TRBD2
j_call: TRBJ2-7
cdr3_aa: ASSVGAGGFGYEQY

v_call: TRBV7-6
d_call: NA
j_call: TRBJ1-5
cdr3_aa: ASSLGGPTQPQH

v_call: TRBV6-5
d_call: NA
j_call: TRBJ1-2
cdr3_aa: ASSYSSGGGYT

v_call: TRBV10-1
d_call: TRBD1
j_call: TRBJ1-6
cdr3_aa: ASSPGTGTDVSPLH

v_call: TRBV7-9
d_call: NA
j_call: TRBJ2-7
cdr3_aa: ASSSTYEQY

v_call: TRBV6-5
d_call: TRBD1
j_call: TRBJ1-2
cdr3_aa: ASSYSKQGVGGYT